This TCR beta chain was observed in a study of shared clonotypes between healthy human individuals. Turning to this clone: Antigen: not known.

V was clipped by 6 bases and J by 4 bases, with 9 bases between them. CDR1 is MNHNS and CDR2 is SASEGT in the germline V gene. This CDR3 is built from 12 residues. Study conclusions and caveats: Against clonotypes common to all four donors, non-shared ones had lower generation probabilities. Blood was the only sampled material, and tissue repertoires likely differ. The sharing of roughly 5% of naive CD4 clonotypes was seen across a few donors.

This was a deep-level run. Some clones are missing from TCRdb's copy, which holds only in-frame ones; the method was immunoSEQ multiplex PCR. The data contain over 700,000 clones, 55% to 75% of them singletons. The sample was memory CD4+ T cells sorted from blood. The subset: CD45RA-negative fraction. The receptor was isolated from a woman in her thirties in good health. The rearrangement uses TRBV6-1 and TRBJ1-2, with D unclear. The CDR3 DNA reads TGTGCCAGCAGCCAGAGCGGCTATGGCTACACCTTC. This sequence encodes CASSQSGYGYTF.